The clone carrying this T cell receptor (beta chain) was found a few times. This record belongs to a study of blood T cells in healthy people across ages. A second PCR of 7 to 11 cycles used a sample-barcoded 5' primer and a J-beta primer mix. MiXCR was run by TCRdb on the 5' RACE reads, yielding one entry per CDR3 protein. The sample lists hundreds of thousands of distinct CDR3 sequences, 30% to 45% occurring once. Aged about 6 to 100, donors were systemically healthy Caucasians from Russia. Specimen: blood. This receptor was obtained from a man aged 18 to 29 in good health.

The CDR3 region is CASSLLVTKTGTSSDTQYF. DNA of the CDR3: TGTGCCAGCAGTTTACTCGTGACGAAAACCGGGACTAGCTCAGATACGCAGTATTTT. The rearrangement joins TRBV27 to TRBJ2-3, with TRBD2 identical over 9 bases. Germline-derived CDR1 and CDR2 are MNHEY and SMNVEV (reference sequence). This CDR3 contains 19 residues. Unmatched junction bases numbered 16, after V lost 2 bases and J lost 4 bases.